One sample yielded the 16 T cell receptor beta chains listed below, sequenced in a study of blood T cell repertoires in COVID-19. Clones were sequenced by immunoSEQ multiplex PCR, and TCRdb holds only the in-frame ones, with some missing. Of about 190,000 clones listed, around 80% are singletons. Sequencing was performed on peripheral blood. The receptor set was obtained from a man aged 25 to 45 with active or convalescent COVID-19.

The chain links TRBV7-8 to TRBJ2-3; D is possibly TRBD2 (5 bases). The CDR3 totals 14 residues. Germline assignment: CDR1 SGHVS and CDR2 FQNEAQ. V gave up 3 bases and J gave up 5 bases, with 12 bases separating them. DNA of the CDR3: TGTGCCAGCAGCTTTGGGGAGAGTGGAGATACGCAGTATTTT. Translated: CASSFGESGDTQYF.

This chain uses TRBV20-1 with TRBJ1-5; the D gene is possibly TRBD1 (5 bases). Per the germline V gene, CDR1 is DFQATT and CDR2 is SNEGSKA (reference sequence). Trimming took off 3 bases at V and 10 bases at J, with 25 bases between the two ends. The CDR3 extends over 16 amino acids. In DNA form, the CDR3 reads TGCAGTGCTAGTGGGGACGAAGGGGAAGGAGGGTTACCCCAGCATTTT. Encoded protein: CSASGDEGEGGLPQHF.

The genes are TRBV9 and TRBJ1-4, with 7 bases aligning to TRBD1. V was clipped by 3 bases and J by 0 bases; unmatched bases: 2. CDR3 size: 15 residues. Germline values: CDR1 SGDLS, CDR2 YYNGEE. In DNA, the CDR3 is TGTGCCAGCAGCGAGCAGGGGGCAACTAATGAAAAACTGTTTTTT. Protein sequence: CASSEQGATNEKLFF.

The gene calls are TRBV27 and TRBJ2-1; 8 bases line up with TRBD2. V was clipped by 6 bases and J by 0 bases; unmatched bases: 19. Germline lookup yields CDR1 MNHEY and CDR2 SMNVEV (reference sequence). There are 20 residues in the CDR3. CDR3 loop: CASSFHYAGGLISSYNEQFF. The DNA of the CDR3 is TGTGCCAGCAGCTTCCACTATGCGGGGGGCCTCATTAGCTCCTACAATGAGCAGTTCTTC.

J is TRBJ2-4 and V is TRBV19; no reliable D call. The CDR3 length is 14 residues. With 3 bases removed from V and 1 base from J, the gap between germline ends came to 7 bases. In germline, CDR1 is LNHDA, CDR2 SQIVND (reference sequence). The DNA of the CDR3 is TGTGCCAGTAGTATCTCCGGGGCCAAAAACATTCAGTACTTC. Translating gives CASSISGAKNIQYF. Full variable domain (outside the CDR3, taken from reference TRBV19 and TRBJ2-4): DGGITQSPKYLFRKEGQNVTLSCEQNLNHDAMYWYRQDPGQGLRLIYYSQIVNDFQKGDIAEGYSVSREKKESFPLTVTSAQKNPTAFYLCASSISGAKNIQYFGAGTRLSVL.

This rearrangement joins TRBV27 to TRBJ1-2; 8 bases align to TRBD1. From germline, CDR1 is MNHEY and CDR2 SMNVEV (reference sequence). After removal of 3 bases from V and 8 bases from J, the junction contained 5 bases not matched to a gene. The CDR3 has 13 residues. The CDR3 loop reads CASSFGQGRGYTF. CDR3 coding DNA: TGTGCCAGCAGTTTCGGACAGGGTCGGGGCTACACCTTC.

This clone was counted between two and nine times. V usage is TRBV27 and J usage is TRBJ1-2; weak D call: TRBD1 (5 bases). The CDR3 is 13 residues long. Trimming removed 3 bases at V and 7 bases at J, with 12 bases between. Per the germline V gene, CDR1 is MNHEY and CDR2 is SMNVEV (reference sequence). This CDR3 is CASSFSRVAGYTF. CDR3 coding DNA: TGTGCCAGCAGTTTTAGCAGGGTGGCTGGCTACACCTTC.

The chain uses TRBV27 and TRBJ2-5; TRBD1 might be the D (6 bases). CDR1 MNHEY and CDR2 SMNVEV come from the germline V gene (reference sequence). CDR3 size: 17 residues. The germline V and J ends were trimmed by 5 bases and 2 bases, with 21 bases remaining between them. The CDR3 nucleotides read TGTGCCAGCAGTGGAGGCCCGGGACATCGGTTTCAAGAGACCCAGTACTTC. Protein: CASSGGPGHRFQETQYF.

This chain connects TRBV16 to TRBJ2-5; 8 bases fit TRBD2. V lost 0 bases and J lost 2; bases outside the gene matches: 5. The CDR3 runs 16 residues. Per germline, CDR1 KGHSY and CDR2 FQNENV. CDR3 in DNA: TGTGCCAGCAGCCAATCCTTGGCTAGCGGGCAAGAGACCCAGTACTTC. Protein product: CASSQSLASGQETQYF.

The gene calls are TRBV5-1 and TRBJ1-1, with 9 bases identical to TRBD1. V shed 3 bases and J 5 bases; nucleotides not matched to a gene: 8. The CDR3 totals 15 residues. CDR1 is SGHRS and CDR2 is YFSETQ in the germline V gene. For the CDR3, the DNA is TGCGCCAGCAGCTCGGACAGGGGAGTGAGGACTGAAGCTTTCTTT. Translating it yields CASSSDRGVRTEAFF.

This chain joins TRBV7-9 and TRBJ1-6, with 8 bases aligning to TRBD1. The CDR3 totals 14 residues. V was clipped by 3 bases and J by 7 bases; unmatched bases: 2. Germline CDR1 is SEHNR and CDR2 is FQNEAQ (reference sequence). The CDR3 region has the DNA TGTGCCAGCAGCTTGACAGGGGAGAATTCACCCCTCCACTTT. This codes for CASSLTGENSPLHF.

The CDR3, as DNA: TGTGCCAGCAGTTTGACGACAGGGGGCGTCTATGGCTACACCTTC. Translated: CASSLTTGGVYGYTF. V is TRBV28 and J is TRBJ1-2; 10 positions agree with TRBD1. J gave up 4 bases and V 3 bases, and 5 bases lay outside the gene matches. This CDR3 comprises 15 residues. Germline V gives CDR1 MDHEN, CDR2 SYDVKM.

The rearrangement uses TRBV27 and TRBJ2-2, with 12 nucleotides matching TRBD2. Germline-derived CDR1 and CDR2 are MNHEY and SMNVEV (reference sequence). The CDR3 is 17 amino acids. V dropped 3 bases and J dropped 7; count of bases not matched to a gene: 9. In DNA, the CDR3 is TGTGCCAGCAGTTTCGGGCTAGCGGGAGGGCCTGACGGGGAGCTGTTTTTT. It codes for CASSFGLAGGPDGELFF.

The chain is built from TRBV7-2 and TRBJ1-5, with D possibly being TRBD1 (5 bases). The CDR3 has 15 residues. Trimming shortened V by 1 base and J by 2 bases, and 9 bases separated the two germline ends. Germline values: CDR1 SGHTA, CDR2 FQGNSA. The CDR3 region is CASSLDGGGNQPQHF. The CDR3 nucleotides are TGTGCCAGCAGCTTAGACGGGGGTGGCAATCAGCCCCAGCATTTT.

The sample holds a few counts of this clone. In DNA form, the CDR3 reads TGCGCCAGCAGCCAAGAGGTCAGGAGCAATCAGCCCCAGCATTTT. It yields the protein CASSQEVRSNQPQHF. The V and J genes are TRBV4-1 and TRBJ1-5; D remains unclear. With 0 bases removed from V and 1 base from J, the gap between germline ends came to 7 bases. This CDR3 region has 15 residues. From germline, CDR1 is MGHRA and CDR2 YSYEKL.

This sequence joins TRBV4-3 and TRBJ2-5; 12 bases map to TRBD1. Germline CDR1 reads LGHNA; CDR2 reads YSLEER. The CDR3 totals 18 residues. J lost 5 bases, V lost 0 bases, and 10 bases had no gene match. The CDR3 sequence is CASSQDLFGTGGSETQYF. CDR3 nucleotide sequence: TGCGCCAGCAGCCAAGATTTATTCGGGACAGGGGGCTCGGAGACCCAGTACTTC.